These 13 T cell receptor beta chains share one sample of origin, sequenced in a study of blood T cell repertoires in COVID-19. Sequencing was performed with immunoSEQ multiplex PCR; in TCRdb, only in-frame clones are kept and a portion is missing. The sample has around 160,000 clones, about 90% seen once. What was sequenced was peripheral blood. The receptor source for this set is a human donor in a cohort sampled during active COVID-19.

The chain uses TRBV7-3 and TRBJ2-2; the match to TRBD2 covers 7 bases. Trimming at V came to 5 bases and at J to 6 bases, leaving 6 bases not matched to a gene. The CDR3 extends over 14 amino acids. Germline CDR1 is SGHTA and CDR2 is FQGTGA. The CDR3 region is CASSQTSSPGELFF. The CDR3 DNA reads as TGTGCCAGCAGCCAGACTAGCTCTCCCGGGGAGCTGTTTTTT.

The DNA of the CDR3 is TGTGCCAGCAGCTTCGACAGGGGAATCGAGCAGTACTTC. It codes for CASSFDRGIEQYF. This rearrangement joins TRBV5-5 to TRBJ2-7; 8 positions agree with TRBD1. The ends lost 2 bases at V and 6 bases at J; junction bases unmatched: 4. CDR3 size: 13 residues. Germline CDR1 SGHKS, CDR2 YYEKEE (reference sequence).

The chain carries TRBV27 and TRBJ1-2; 7 bases map to TRBD1. V lost 4 bases, J lost 0 bases, and 11 bases stayed unmatched. There are 17 residues in the CDR3. Looked up from germline, CDR1 is MNHEY and CDR2 is SMNVEV (reference sequence). The CDR3 region is CASSSGQAHPTNYGYTF. In DNA form, the CDR3 reads TGTGCCAGCAGTTCCGGACAGGCCCATCCCACTAACTATGGCTACACCTTC.

The rearrangement uses TRBV5-8 and TRBJ1-5; TRBD1 matches 7 bases. V dropped 4 bases and J dropped 1; count of bases not matched to a gene: 8. The CDR3 is 16 amino acids. Germline V gene data show CDR1 as SGHTS and CDR2 as YDEGEE. The CDR3 loop reads CASSVGDRLSNQPQHF. DNA of the CDR3: TGTGCCAGCAGCGTTGGGGACAGACTAAGCAATCAGCCCCAGCATTTT.

The chain employs TRBV29-1 and TRBJ2-7; 7 bases map to TRBD1. The CDR3 runs 12 residues. V lost 7 bases, J lost 2 bases, and 5 bases stayed unmatched. Germline V lookup: CDR1 SQVTM, CDR2 ANQGSEA. CDR3 DNA sequence: TGCAGCGCTAGACAGGGCGCCTACGAGCAGTACTTC. Protein: CSARQGAYEQYF.

V usage is TRBV7-9 and J usage is TRBJ2-2, with D hard to call. The V gene's germline CDR1 is SEHNR and CDR2 FQNEAQ (reference sequence). The CDR3 loop spans 12 amino acids. Trimming removed 0 bases from V and 9 bases from J, with 5 bases in between. In nucleotides, the CDR3 is TGTGCCAGCAGCTTAGCGAGCTGGGAGCTGTTTTTT. Encoded protein: CASSLASWELFF.

This clone was recorded only once. This rearrangement joins TRBV12-3 or TRBV12-4 to TRBJ2-3; D gene unclear. The CDR3 sequence is 13 residues long. The ends were cut back, 5 bases at V and 1 base at J, with 7 bases in the middle. The CDR3 spells CASSLFGTDTQYF. DNA of the CDR3: TGTGCCAGCAGTCTCTTCGGCACAGATACGCAGTATTTT.

The table lists this clone with a count of one. This sequence joins TRBV19 and TRBJ1-6, with D unclear. The CDR3 contains 13 residues. The germline gives CDR1 LNHDA, CDR2 SQIVND (reference sequence). Trimming cost V 1 base and J 8 bases, with 6 bases left between them. The CDR3: CASSIGADSPLHF. Written as DNA, the CDR3 is TGTGCCAGTAGTATAGGTGCAGATTCACCCCTCCACTTT.

This chain connects TRBV4-2 to TRBJ1-1; 10 bases match TRBD1. V lost 3 bases and J lost 4; bases outside the gene matches: 5. Germline CDR1 reads LGHNA; CDR2 reads YNFKEQ. This CDR3 region has 15 residues. The DNA of the CDR3 is TGTGCCAGCAGCCAGGGACAGGGGTCGGGCACTGAAGCTTTCTTT. Encoded protein: CASSQGQGSGTEAFF.

The rearrangement joins TRBV6-2 or TRBV6-3 to TRBJ2-1; 9 nucleotides line up with TRBD2. CDR1 and CDR2 from the germline V gene are MNHEY and SVGEGT. The ends lost 6 bases at V and 10 bases at J; junction bases unmatched: 10. The CDR3 extends over 14 amino acids. CDR3 bases: TGTGCCAGCAGCGAATACGGGACTAGCCGGGAGCAGTTCTTC. This translates into CASSEYGTSREQFF.

V is TRBV11-3 and J is TRBJ2-3, with TRBD1 as a possible D gene (7 bases). V was cut by 5 bases and J by 0 bases, with 15 bases left in between. This CDR3 has 16 residues. Per the germline V gene, CDR1 is SGHNT and CDR2 is YENEEA. CDR3 loop: CASSPRQGLSTDTQYF. CDR3 sequence (DNA): TGTGCCAGCAGCCCAAGACAGGGACTTAGCACAGATACGCAGTATTTT.

This clone was detected ten times or more. The J gene is TRBJ1-6, the V gene TRBV15; the match to TRBD1 covers 8 bases. CDR1 is LNHNV, CDR2 YYDKDF, per germline (reference sequence). CDR3 length: 16 residues. V was pared by 3 bases and J by 6 bases, with 7 bases of the junction left unmatched. CDR3 protein: CATSSPQGASNSPLHF. CDR3 nucleotide sequence: TGTGCCACCAGCAGCCCTCAGGGGGCGAGTAATTCACCCCTCCACTTT. Full variable domain (remainder filled in from reference TRBV15 and TRBJ1-6): DAMVIQNPRYQVTQFGKPVTLSCSQTLNHNVMYWYQQKSSQAPKLLFHYYDKDFNNEADTPDNFQSRRPNTSFCFLDIRSPGLGDTAMYLCATSSPQGASNSPLHFGNGTRLTVT.

This chain joins TRBV30 and TRBJ1-3; a weak D match, TRBD1 (6 bases). V was cut by 1 base and J by 0 bases, with 22 bases left in between. CDR1 GTSNPN and CDR2 SVGIG come from the germline V gene (reference sequence). This CDR3 region has 19 residues. The CDR3 region has the DNA TGTGCCTGGAGTGAAACGATCTTCCGCAGGGGCAGCTCTGGAAACACCATATATTTT. Translation gives CAWSETIFRRGSSGNTIYF.